The subject of this entry is one T cell receptor (beta chain). This entry belongs to a study of T cell responses to AZD1222 COVID-19 vaccine. Some clones are missing from TCRdb's copy, which holds only in-frame ones; the method was immunoSEQ multiplex PCR. The table lists about 180,000 clones, over 90% of them singletons. The sequence derives from an adult who received the AZD1222 COVID-19 vaccine. The sample here was peripheral blood, taken 28 days after the second AZD1222 dose.

Here the CDR3 reads CASSYSRGQNFYGYTF. CDR3 sequence (DNA): TGTGCCAGCAGTTACTCGAGGGGACAGAACTTCTATGGCTACACCTTC. V is TRBV6-5 and J is TRBJ1-2; 7 bases are shared with TRBD1. V lost 0 bases and J lost 4; bases outside the gene matches: 8. The CDR3 has 16 amino acids. Germline V gene data show CDR1 as MNHEY and CDR2 as SVGAGI.